The 3 T cell receptor beta chains below come from one sample, sequenced in a study of molecular identifiers for immune sequencing clone quantification. MiXCR, applied by TCRdb to the PCR reads, yields one record per CDR3 protein. The sample shows around 86,000 distinct CDR3 sequences, around 20% of them seen only once. Sequencing was performed on naive CD8+ T cells from blood, with Jurkat cell RNA spiked in. Subset noted: FACS-sorted CD8+CD4-CCR7+CD45RA+ naive T cells. The origin of the receptors is a human donor in good health. Some libraries in this study had Jurkat cell RNA spiked in.

This clonotype has a count of ten or more. This chain joins TRBV28 and TRBJ2-7; 10 bases line up with TRBD1. This CDR3 has 13 amino acids. The V segment lost 5 bases and the J segment 4 bases; nucleotides outside the gene matches: 2. From germline, CDR1 is MDHEN and CDR2 SYDVKM. CDR3 DNA sequence: TGTGCCAGCAGTCCGGACAGGGGGTACGAGCAGTACTTC. This sequence encodes CASSPDRGYEQYF.

On this clonotype: This may stem from a read error, because a much larger clone lies one nucleotide away. The chain couples TRBV5-6 to TRBJ1-2, with 8 positions matching TRBD1. The germline V gene has CDR1 SGHDT and CDR2 YYEEEE. V trimming: 3 bases; J trimming: 4 bases; junction bases outside the gene matches: 14. The CDR3 is made up of 17 amino acids. CDR3 sequence reads: CASSSRLGTGPIYGYTF. For the CDR3, the DNA is TGTGCCAGCAGCTCGCGATTAGGGACAGGTCCTATCTATGGCTACACCTTC.

Concerning this clonotype: This may be a read error, as it is one base from a much larger clone. This sequence joins TRBV4-1 and TRBJ1-6, with TRBD1 as a possible D gene (6 bases). The CDR3 has 13 residues. Germline V gives CDR1 MGHRA, CDR2 YSYEKL. The CDR3 protein is CASSYTGNSLLHF. The CDR3 DNA reads TGCGCCAGCAGCTACACAGGGAATTCACTCCTCCACTTT.